This T cell receptor (beta chain) was sequenced during a study of T-cell memory formation after mild COVID-19 (dated by TCRdb to 2020 to 2023). Context from the whole study: TCR sequence clusters from the two donors were largely donor specific. T-cell clones expanding and contracting after mild COVID-19 in two donors were tracked by longitudinal TCRalpha and TCRbeta repertoire sequencing. The cohort comprised two young, previously healthy adult volunteers, one female and one male. Overall study outcomes, separate from this receptor: Only two mild cases were covered in the study, and larger cohorts including severe cases with pre-infection samples were considered necessary. Balanced CD4/CD8 phenotypes were observed for clones contracting from day 15 to 85, whereas a bias towards CD4+ was observed for a second wave of clones expanding from day 15 to 37. Contracting CD4+ clones turned up mainly in the CM and EM memory subsets, whereas EMRA was where CD8+ clones were enriched. The detection of some responding clones in pre-infection memory suggests that pre-existing cross-reactive memory T cells joined the SARS-CoV-2 response. SARS-CoV-2 specificity was not confirmed for the second-wave clones peaking on day 37.

For sequencing, an Illumina NovaSeq 6000 was employed. TCRalpha and TCRbeta cDNA libraries were built by 5'RACE with constant-segment primers, adding sample barcodes and unique molecular identifiers. RNA was extracted from every sample with Trizol reagent. Library amplification was performed in two PCR steps, and a second sample barcode and Illumina TruSeq adapters were introduced in the second step. The libraries were sequenced on an Illumina NovaSeq using 2 x 150 bp paired-end reads. The paper's processing steps were these. The reads were demultiplexed and collapsed into UMI-guided consensus sequences using migec v1.2.7. Using mixcr v2.1.11, UMI consensuses were aligned to TRA and TRB V and J templates and then assembled into clonotypes. Expanded or contracted clonotypes were those called significant by both edgeR and NoisET, with noise models trained on biological replicates. For edgeR calls, the cutoffs were a false discovery rate-adjusted p below 0.01 and a log2 fold-change threshold of 1. As an exploratory analysis of dynamics, max-normalized trajectories of the 1000 most abundant clonotypes were examined by PCA with hierarchical clustering. Separately sequenced CD4+ and CD8+ repertoires were used to assign the CD4 or CD8 phenotype of responding clones. TCRdb's own reprocessing of the public reads used fastp at Q25 and MiXCR and kept productive beta chains. Identical CDR3 proteins give one entry, which carries the most common genes and DNA. Here the V and J calls rest on TCRdb's processing, not on the authors' analysis. This sample comprises some 410,000 distinct CDR3 sequences, about a quarter of them detected only once. Of the sample, around 13% falls within the top ten clones.

Ficoll-Paque density gradient centrifugation was used to isolate PBMCs. The V end gives up 6 bases and the J end 7 bases, leaving 12 bases in the junction not matched to a gene. There are 15 amino acids in the CDR3, from cysteine to phenylalanine inclusive. The CDR3 DNA has 45 bases and is translated from base 1. The germline V gene gives CDR1 as MGHDK and CDR2 as SYGVNS. This clonotype was counted only a few times. Which antigen it targets is not known. Base-call qualities are not available, and no considerably larger clone is one nucleotide away. This chain joins TRBV25-1 to TRBJ1-2; 9 nucleotides in the junction match TRBD1. The origin of this receptor is an adult woman who had mild COVID-19 (a few samples of this study predate the infection). The sample titles of this study are shuffled in the database, so cell type and time point are left out; the donor was told from shared clones. The source material was PBMCs or a T cell subset sorted from them (not recorded which). CDR3 loop: CASSPLQGALGGYTF. Here is the DNA: TGTGCCAGCAGCCCCCTACAGGGGGCCTTGGGTGGCTACACCTTC.